What follows is one TCR beta chain and its context. This entry belongs to a study of T cell changes during pregnancy in multiple sclerosis. Looked up from germline, CDR1 is MDHEN and CDR2 is SYDVKM. V was shortened by 6 bases and J by 0 bases, with 14 bases between the two germline ends. This CDR3 has 15 amino acids. Profiled with immunoSEQ multiplex PCR; TCRdb holds only in-frame clones, not every one. Among around 41,000 clones, approximately 91% were seen once, and the ten largest hold about 1.5%. Sample: PBMCs (not recorded whether the cells were cultured). The origin of this receptor is a female donor with multiple sclerosis, enrolled in a pregnancy study. The chain links TRBV28 to TRBJ1-2; maybe TRBD1 (6 bases). The CDR3 is CASRGGTSTNYGYTF. DNA of the CDR3: TGTGCCAGCAGAGGAGGGACATCTACTAACTATGGCTACACCTTC.